A single sample gave rise to the 28 T cell receptor beta chains below, sequenced in a study of T cells after yellow fever vaccination. TCRdb re-analysed the 5' RACE reads in MiXCR, keeping a single row per CDR3 protein. The repertoire has hundreds of thousands of distinct CDR3 sequences, roughly 4.8% of them found once; the top ten carry 2.5% to 4%. Sequencing used CD4+ T cells sorted from PBMCs, obtained on the day of the yellow fever booster vaccination. The receptors shown here come from a man younger than 35 who received the YFV17D yellow fever vaccine.

This clonotype was observed a few times. The chain employs TRBV7-2 and TRBJ2-7; perhaps TRBD1 as D (5 bases). The V end was cut by 5 bases, the J end by 9 bases, with 14 bases between. This CDR3 has 12 amino acids. Germline V lookup: CDR1 SGHTA, CDR2 FQGNSA. DNA of the CDR3: TGTGCCAGCAGCGTAACCCGACAGAGGCAGTACTTC. This codes for CASSVTRQRQYF.

This clonotype appeared many times. The chain links TRBV10-3 to TRBJ1-1; 8 positions match TRBD1. Trimming removed 5 bases from V and 5 bases from J; junction bases left unmatched: 7. The CDR3 totals 14 residues. CDR1 ENHRY and CDR2 SYGVKD come from the germline V gene. CDR3 loop: CAISLTGEGTEAFF. CDR3 bases: TGTGCCATCAGTCTGACAGGGGAGGGGACTGAAGCTTTCTTT.

This sequence joins TRBV6-2 or TRBV6-3 and TRBJ2-3; perhaps TRBD2 as D (6 bases). CDR1 and CDR2 (germline): MNHEY, SVGEGT. The CDR3 consists of 14 residues. V was trimmed by 4 bases and J by 6 bases, leaving 14 bases between them. The CDR3 bases are TGTGCCAGCAGTTGGGGCGGGGCTCCGGATACGCAGTATTTT. The encoded protein is CASSWGGAPDTQYF.

This chain links TRBV30 with TRBJ1-1; D remains unclear. V gave up 2 bases and J gave up 1 base, with 11 bases separating them. CDR1 and CDR2 from the germline V gene are GTSNPN and SVGIG (reference sequence). The CDR3 sequence is 14 residues long. The CDR3 bases are TGTGCCTGGAGTAAAGTCAGCCGGAACACTGAAGCTTTCTTT. This gives the protein CAWSKVSRNTEAFF.

The gene calls are TRBV2 and TRBJ2-3; D is uncertain. The CDR3 covers 13 residues. The germline V gene has CDR1 SNHLY and CDR2 FYNNEI. The V end was cut by 8 bases, the J end by 0 bases, with 9 bases between. CDR3 DNA sequence: TGTGCCAGCGACTGGGTCAGCACAGATACGCAGTATTTT. Its translation is CASDWVSTDTQYF. The complete variable domain, with remaining parts taken from reference TRBV2 and TRBJ2-3, reads EPEVTQTPSHQVTQMGQEVILRCVPISNHLYFYWYRQILGQKVEFLVSFYNNEISEKSEIFDDQFSVERPDGSNFTLKIRSTKLEDSAMYFCASDWVSTDTQYFGPGTRLTVL.

This chain uses TRBV12-3 or TRBV12-4 with TRBJ1-2; 7 nucleotides line up with TRBD1. The V and J ends lost 6 bases and 8 bases, in that order; junction bases with no gene match: 9. This CDR3 comprises 13 residues. CDR3 sequence (DNA): TGTGCCAGCAGGAGCACAGGGGAAGGAGGCTACACCTTC. Translation gives CASRSTGEGGYTF.

This clonotype has a handful of counts. This chain uses TRBV10-3 with TRBJ1-2, with 7 positions matching TRBD1. CDR3 length equals 17 residues. Germline CDR1 and CDR2: ENHRY and SYGVKD. The junction had 22 bases not matched to a gene; V was cut back by 10 bases and J by 5 bases. CDR3 sequence reads: CATTSPLTGAGEYGYTF. The CDR3 DNA reads as TGTGCCACCACGTCCCCACTCACAGGGGCCGGGGAATATGGCTACACCTTC.

The chain is built from TRBV7-6 and TRBJ2-5, with D hard to call. Trimming pared 2 bases from V and 5 bases from J, leaving 12 bases between. This CDR3 contains 14 residues. Germline loops: CDR1 SGHVS, CDR2 FNYEAQ. CDR3 bases: TGTGCCAGCAGCTTATCTAGGATCGGGGAGACCCAGTACTTC. This encodes CASSLSRIGETQYF.

This clonotype was picked up many times. The V and J genes are TRBV5-1 and TRBJ2-1; 10 bases are a match to TRBD2. Trimming at V came to 4 bases and at J to 4 bases, leaving 5 bases not matched to a gene. Germline V lookup: CDR1 SGHRS, CDR2 YFSETQ. This CDR3 has 15 amino acids. The CDR3 protein is CASSLQRGGYNEQFF. The CDR3 nucleotides are TGCGCCAGCAGCCTTCAGCGGGGGGGTTACAATGAGCAGTTCTTC.

This chain connects TRBV20-1 to TRBJ1-2; D unresolved. V lost 5 bases and J lost 3, with 7 bases in between. Germline assignment: CDR1 DFQATT and CDR2 SNEGSKA (reference sequence). The CDR3 covers 11 residues. The CDR3 nucleotides are TGCAGTGCTCGGTCCGACTATGGCTACACCTTC. The encoded protein is CSARSDYGYTF.

This clonotype was seen only a few times. The chain has TRBV20-1 and TRBJ1-1; D is unclear. The germline V and J ends were trimmed by 1 base and 5 bases, with 8 bases remaining between them. Germline CDR1 DFQATT, CDR2 SNEGSKA (reference sequence). The length of the CDR3 is 12 residues. The CDR3 coding sequence is TGCAGTGCTAGAGCTGTTGCAACTGAAGCTTTCTTT. Protein product: CSARAVATEAFF.

This clonotype was seen a few times. The V call is TRBV29-1, the J call TRBJ2-3, with 7 bases fitting TRBD2. This CDR3 has 14 residues. The V segment lost 7 bases and the J segment 1 base; nucleotides outside the gene matches: 8. Germline assignment: CDR1 SQVTM and CDR2 ANQGSEA. This CDR3 reads CSALTSHGTDTQYF. CDR3 coding DNA: TGCAGCGCACTGACTAGCCATGGCACAGATACGCAGTATTTT.

The chain recombines TRBV7-9 with TRBJ1-1; D is uncertain. Trimming took 5 bases from V and 3 from J, leaving 13 bases between them. Germline CDR1 SEHNR, CDR2 FQNEAQ (reference sequence). The CDR3 is 14 residues long. CDR3 region: CASSPLRLHTEAFF. In nucleotides, the CDR3 is TGTGCCAGCAGCCCCCTGAGGCTGCACACTGAAGCTTTCTTT.

The chain couples TRBV29-1 to TRBJ2-7, with a weak D call TRBD1 (5 bases). Germline V lookup: CDR1 SQVTM, CDR2 ANQGSEA. There are 12 residues in the CDR3. V was clipped by 7 bases and J by 5 bases, with 15 bases between them. The DNA for the CDR3 is TGCAGCGCCTCAGTTGGCAGGGACGAGCAGTACGTC. It is translated as CSASVGRDEQYV.

There are a few counts of this clonotype. The V gene is TRBV11-2, the J gene TRBJ2-3; TRBD2 aligns across 15 bases. Germline loops: CDR1 SGHAT, CDR2 FQNNGV. The CDR3 runs 17 residues. J gave up 6 bases and V 5 bases, and 9 bases lay outside the gene matches. This chain's CDR3 is CASSPRTSGGAGDTQYF. CDR3 nucleotide sequence: TGTGCCAGCAGCCCCCGGACTAGCGGGGGGGCGGGGGATACGCAGTATTTT.

The genes are TRBV27 and TRBJ1-1; possibly TRBD1 for D (5 bases). Germline V gene sequence: CDR1 MNHEY, CDR2 SMNVEV (reference sequence). This CDR3 comprises 15 residues. The V end was cut by 5 bases, the J end by 7 bases, with 20 bases between. The CDR3: CASSLTGAGVREAFF. In DNA form, the CDR3 reads TGTGCCAGCAGTCTTACCGGGGCAGGAGTTCGTGAAGCTTTCTTT.

The chain links TRBV3-1 to TRBJ2-5; TRBD2 agrees at 8 bases. The CDR3 runs 14 residues. Trimming at V came to 5 bases and at J to 5 bases, leaving 7 bases not matched to a gene. The germline gives CDR1 LGHDT, CDR2 YNNKEL (reference sequence). CDR3 DNA: TGTGCCAGCAGCTACTCGACTAGCGTCGAGACCCAGTACTTC. It translates to CASSYSTSVETQYF.

Many counts were recorded for this clonotype. CDR3 in amino acids: CASSLTKNTDTQYF. CDR3 DNA: TGTGCCAGCAGTTTAACGAAAAACACAGATACGCAGTATTTT. The chain joins TRBV12-3 or TRBV12-4 to TRBJ2-3; no clear D. Trimming removed 2 bases from V and 2 bases from J, with 8 bases in between. The CDR3 has 14 amino acids.

The V gene is TRBV6-6, the J gene TRBJ2-5; a possible D gene is TRBD1 (5 bases). V dropped 4 bases and J dropped 4 bases, with 13 bases sitting between them. This CDR3 spans 14 amino acids. Germline CDR1 reads MNHNY; CDR2 reads SVGAGI (reference sequence). The CDR3, as DNA: TGTGCCAGCAGTTTAATTGCAAGGGGAGAGACCCAGTACTTC. Amino acids: CASSLIARGETQYF.

This clonotype appeared a few times. Since a much larger clone is just one base distant, this may be a read error. The chain links TRBV7-9 to TRBJ2-5, with 10 bases aligning to TRBD2. The junction had 3 bases not matched to a gene; V was cut back by 7 bases and J by 1 base. The CDR3 has 14 residues. CDR1 SEHNR and CDR2 FQNEAQ come from the germline V gene (reference sequence). CDR3 residues: CASIPSGGQETQYF. The CDR3 bases are TGTGCCAGCATCCCTAGCGGGGGCCAAGAGACCCAGTACTTC. The full variable domain, in which reference TRBV7-9 and TRBJ2-5 provide the parts outside the CDR3, is DTGVSQNPRHKITKRGQNVTFRCDPISEHNRLYWYRQTLGQGPEFLTYFQNEAQLEKSRLLSDRFSAERPKGSFSTLEIQRTEQGDSAMYLCASIPSGGQETQYFGPGTRLLVL.

This clonotype was seen a handful of times. This rearrangement joins TRBV7-9 to TRBJ1-1, with D possibly being TRBD1 (6 bases). V dropped 4 bases and J dropped 5 bases, with 14 bases sitting between them. Germline V CDR1 and CDR2: SEHNR, FQNEAQ (reference sequence). CDR3 length: 14 residues. CDR3 nucleotide sequence: TGTGCCAGCAGCTGGGACACTTCGGGGACTGAAGCTTTCTTT. Its protein product is CASSWDTSGTEAFF.

This clonotype occurred a few times. This chain joins TRBV11-2 and TRBJ2-4; a possible D gene is TRBD1 (7 bases). From germline, CDR1 is SGHAT and CDR2 FQNNGV. The CDR3 consists of 17 residues. The ends were cut back, 0 bases at V and 0 bases at J, with 12 bases in the middle. The CDR3 DNA reads TGTGCCAGCAGCTTAGATCAGGGGGGCCAAGCCAAAAACATTCAGTACTTC. Amino acids: CASSLDQGGQAKNIQYF.

V is TRBV4-2 and J is TRBJ2-7; 7 bases match TRBD1. The J segment lost 1 base and the V segment lost 4 bases, leaving 7 bases of the junction unmatched. The CDR3 contains 15 residues. From germline, CDR1 is LGHNA and CDR2 YNFKEQ. The CDR3 DNA sequence: TGTGCCAGCAGCCCGCGGCCGGGACAGTCCTACGAGCAGTACTTC. Protein: CASSPRPGQSYEQYF.

This clonotype was detected only a few times. CDR3: CASSYMSITGLAGGQGTDTQYF. The CDR3, as DNA: TGTGCCAGCAGTTATATGAGTATCACGGGACTAGCGGGGGGGCAGGGCACAGATACGCAGTATTTT. The J gene is TRBJ2-3, the V gene TRBV6-9; 16 bases fit TRBD2. V trimming: 2 bases; J trimming: 1 base; junction bases outside the gene matches: 15. The CDR3 has 22 amino acids. Germline loops: CDR1 MNHGY, CDR2 SVAAGI.

Ten or more counts support this clonotype. The chain combines TRBV6-2 or TRBV6-3 with TRBJ2-1; perhaps TRBD1 as D (6 bases). Between the trimmed V and J ends, which lost 4 bases and 10 bases, there was a span of 8 bases. Looked up from germline, CDR1 is MNHEY and CDR2 is SVGEGT. The length of the CDR3 is 11 residues. CDR3 bases: TGTGCCAGCAGTTTGGGGGCCGAGCAGTTCTTC. It yields the protein CASSLGAEQFF.

This clonotype was observed at least ten times. The genes are TRBV5-1 and TRBJ2-1; TRBD1 aligns across 9 bases. From germline, CDR1 is SGHRS and CDR2 YFSETQ. The ends lost 6 bases at V and 4 bases at J; junction bases unmatched: 8. The CDR3 is 15 residues long. The CDR3 region has the DNA TGCGCCAGCAACGTACAGGGGGCAACTTACAATGAGCAGTTCTTC. This encodes CASNVQGATYNEQFF.

This clonotype has more than one count but fewer than ten. V usage is TRBV6-5 and J usage is TRBJ2-3, with a possible D match to TRBD2 (7 bases). This CDR3 contains 16 residues. The germline V gene has CDR1 MNHEY and CDR2 SVGAGI. The germline V and J ends were trimmed by 3 bases and 1 base, with 14 bases remaining between them. CDR3 sequence: CASSYSRGPGTDTQYF. The DNA of the CDR3 is TGTGCCAGCAGTTATTCGCGGGGGCCCGGCACAGATACGCAGTATTTT.

This clonotype was seen repeatedly, ten times or more. The chain is built from TRBV10-3 and TRBJ2-2; possibly TRBD1 for D (6 bases). The germline V gene encodes CDR1 ENHRY and CDR2 SYGVKD. The CDR3 length is 13 residues. Trimming stripped 10 bases from V and 1 base from J, with 10 bases between. CDR3 protein: CATRTENTGELFF. For the CDR3, the DNA is TGTGCCACCCGGACAGAGAACACCGGGGAGCTGTTTTTT.